This paragraph covers one TCR beta chain sequence. Its antigen is not identified. The entry originates in a study of T cell repertoires in cytomegalovirus infection. In the study overall: Public signatures in TCR beta pointed to CMV infection and matching HLA type. Study conclusions and caveats: Cumulative public TCR beta family frequency identified carriers of CMV plus the relevant HLA. Across the ex vivo response, the dominant clonotypes were HLA-C-restricted CMV-specific TCR beta clonotypes.

Trimming took off 3 bases at V and 1 base at J, with 6 bases between the two ends. The CDR3 is made up of 13 amino acids. Each CDR3 protein gets one entry after TCRdb re-called the reads with MiXCR. The sample holds some 600,000 distinct CDR3 sequences, roughly 24% seen once. The receptor was isolated from a human donor in good health (CMV status not recorded). Some clones in this sample may be carry-over from other donors' samples. V gene TRBV12-3 or TRBV12-4 combines with J gene TRBJ1-1; D remains unclear. Sequencing used CD8+ T cells from PBMCs. Here the CDR3 DNA reads TGTGCCAGCAGTTTCACACAGAACACTGAAGCTTTCTTT. Protein: CASSFTQNTEAFF.